In this sample, the clone carrying this TCR beta chain turned up a few times. Its antigen is unknown. CDR3 length: 15 amino acids. The ends lost 6 bases at V and 3 bases at J; junction bases unmatched: 10. The data originate from a study of blood T cells in healthy people across ages. Study as a whole: With template switching, about one barcoded beta molecule was captured per two T cells. Study-wide findings and caveats: Per million T cells, the diversity of TCR beta decreased roughly linearly as age advanced. There were more naive CD4+ cells and higher diversity in long-lived donors than in aged donors.

The use of a sample-barcoded 5' primer and a J-beta primer mix characterized a second PCR of 7 to 11 cycles. Each cDNA molecule, via a template-switch adaptor with 12 random nucleotides, was tagged. TCRdb processed the 5' RACE reads anew with MiXCR; each CDR3 protein has one entry. The sample has about 900,000 distinct CDR3 sequences, about 48% seen once. This rearrangement joins TRBV12-3 or TRBV12-4 to TRBJ1-2; the match to TRBD1 covers 7 bases. This clonotype was obtained from a man aged 25 to 40 in good health. The specimen was blood. The CDR3 is CASSLRGTAHYGYTF. The CDR3 DNA follows: TGTGCCAGCAGCTTACGAGGGACAGCCCACTATGGCTACACCTTC.